This T cell receptor (beta chain) was found in a study of regulatory T cells in long-lasting Graves disease. In its sample, this clonotype was seen a few times. The target antigen is unknown. General observations from the study: The TCR repertoire of persistent Graves' patients was less diverse than that of newly diagnosed ones.

Specified time point: persistent/refractory GD, antithyroid drugs over 5 years with positive TRAb. Researchers made the TCR library from RNA that was extracted from PBMCs. Germline V gene data show CDR1 as MNHNS and CDR2 as SASEGT. The CDR3 runs to 14 residues. Between the trimmed V and J ends, which lost 1 base and 11 bases, there was a span of 17 bases. Construction of the TCR beta libraries employed iRepertoire HTBI primers in conjunction with Arm-PCR of CDR3 regions. Via MiXCR, TCRdb re-called the multiplex PCR reads, giving one row per CDR3 protein. The repertoire holds some 300,000 distinct CDR3 sequences, 20% to 25% seen once, with roughly 50% in the top ten.

This receptor was taken from a female donor with Graves disease. This specimen was peripheral blood mononuclear cells (PBMCs), taken when the disease was refractory, from a patient treated with antithyroid drugs. The chain is built from TRBV6-1 and TRBJ1-1, with D perhaps TRBD1 (5 bases). CDR3 amino acids: CASSEVNRNPGAFF. DNA for the CDR3: TGTGCCAGCAGTGAAGTAAACAGGAACCCCGGGGCTTTCTTT.